Listed below are T cell receptor beta chains from one sample, sequenced in a study of cytomegalovirus exposure and HLA in healthy donors. Measured with immunoSEQ multiplex PCR; TCRdb has only the in-frame clones, and not every one. Its table lists fewer than 100,000 clones. Sequenced: PBMCs. The receptors were sampled from a man aged 18 to 30 in good health and CMV-seropositive. Both conserved end residues are part of each CDR3. The order of the fields is V gene, D gene, CDR3 length, J gene, CDR3 protein, CDR3 DNA. D genes are given only for firm matches.

V: TRBV7-2; D: -; length: 17; J: TRBJ2-1; CDR3: CASSLNFGGGGQGEQFF; DNA: TGTGCCAGCAGCTTAAACTTCGGGGGAGGGGGTCAGGGTGAGCAGTTCTTC
V: TRBV19; D: TRBD2; length: 15; J: TRBJ2-1; CDR3: CASSPSGSSYNEQFF; DNA: TGTGCCAGTAGTCCGAGCGGGAGCTCCTACAATGAGCAGTTCTTC
V: TRBV4-1; D: -; length: 15; J: TRBJ2-1; CDR3: CASSQDRGFYNEQFF; DNA: TGCGCCAGCAGCCAAGATCGGGGTTTCTACAATGAGCAGTTCTTC
V: TRBV27; D: TRBD1; length: 16; J: TRBJ1-5; CDR3: CASSLRGDRTNQPQHF; DNA: TGTGCCAGCAGTCTCCGAGGGGACAGAACAAATCAGCCCCAGCATTTT
V: TRBV6-5; D: TRBD2; length: 13; J: TRBJ2-7; CDR3: CASSRGGAGEQYF; DNA: TGTGCCAGCAGTCGGGGGGGGGCCGGGGAGCAGTACTTC
V: TRBV6-1; D: -; length: 13; J: TRBJ2-7; CDR3: CASSGTAFYEQYF; DNA: TGTGCCAGCAGTGGGACAGCCTTCTACGAGCAGTACTTC
V: TRBV6-5; D: -; length: 14; J: TRBJ1-2; CDR3: CASSYGWSGYGYTF; DNA: TGTGCCAGCAGTTACGGGTGGTCAGGCTATGGCTACACCTTC
V: TRBV19; D: -; length: 16; J: TRBJ2-2; CDR3: CASSSGRTARSGELFF; DNA: TGTGCCAGTAGTTCCGGCCGGACAGCGAGAAGCGGGGAGCTGTTTTTT
V: TRBV7-8; D: -; length: 13; J: TRBJ2-1; CDR3: CASSPGWGEDQFF; DNA: TGTGCCAGCAGCCCCGGGTGGGGGGAGGACCAGTTCTTC
V: TRBV5-1; D: -; length: 15; J: TRBJ1-6; CDR3: CASSLDGGNNSPLHF; DNA: TGCGCCAGCAGCTTGGATGGCGGGAACAATTCACCCCTCCACTTT
V: TRBV15; D: -; length: 15; J: TRBJ1-5; CDR3: CATSRDRGLGQPQHF; DNA: TGTGCCACCAGCAGAGATAGGGGACTGGGGCAGCCCCAGCATTTT
V: TRBV7-9; D: -; length: 16; J: TRBJ1-4; CDR3: CASSPQGESRNEKLFF; DNA: TGTGCCAGCAGCCCCCAGGGTGAAAGCAGAAATGAAAAACTGTTTTTT
V: TRBV4-1; D: -; length: 15; J: TRBJ1-2; CDR3: CASSQPSPGGYGYTF; DNA: TGCGCCAGCAGCCAGCCTTCGCCGGGAGGCTATGGCTACACCTTC
V: TRBV7-2; D: TRBD2; length: 15; J: TRBJ2-5; CDR3: CASSLDGRASKTQYF; DNA: TGTGCCAGCAGCTTAGACGGGAGGGCCTCGAAGACCCAGTACTTC
V: TRBV5-4; D: -; length: 15; J: TRBJ1-2; CDR3: CASSFDSQPNYGYTF; DNA: TGTGCCAGCAGCTTCGACAGCCAGCCTAACTATGGCTACACCTTC
V: TRBV7-9; D: -; length: 13; J: TRBJ1-1; CDR3: CASSSDTNTEAFF; DNA: TGTGCCAGCAGCTCCGACACAAACACTGAAGCTTTCTTT
V: TRBV9; D: -; length: 13; J: TRBJ2-3; CDR3: CASSVGATDTQYF; DNA: TGTGCCAGCAGCGTAGGGGCCACAGATACGCAGTATTTT
V: TRBV27; D: TRBD2; length: 14; J: TRBJ2-2; CDR3: CASSTSVYTGELFF; DNA: TGTGCCAGCAGTACTAGCGTTTACACCGGGGAGCTGTTTTTT
V: TRBV15; D: -; length: 13; J: TRBJ1-5; CDR3: CAIAAGFNQPQHF; DNA: TGTGCCATCGCGGCGGGGTTTAATCAGCCCCAGCATTTT
V: TRBV10-3; D: -; length: 13; J: TRBJ2-5; CDR3: CAISPSKGETQYF; DNA: TGTGCCATCAGTCCTTCCAAGGGGGAGACCCAGTACTTC
V: TRBV5-1; D: TRBD2; length: 17; J: TRBJ2-3; CDR3: CASSSRLAGGGTDTQYF; DNA: TGCGCCAGCAGCTCCCGACTAGCGGGGGGTGGCACAGATACGCAGTATTTT
V: TRBV5-4; D: -; length: 12; J: TRBJ2-5; CDR3: CASGRTQETQYF; DNA: TGTGCCAGCGGGAGAACCCAAGAGACCCAGTACTTC